One sample yielded the 12 T cell receptor beta chains listed below, sequenced in a study of T cell responses to AZD1222 COVID-19 vaccine. Assay used: immunoSEQ multiplex PCR; TCRdb lists only in-frame clones, some missing. The data hold more than 85,000 clones, with roughly 90% observed a single time. The sample here was peripheral blood, taken on day 0 of AZD1222 vaccination. All receptors come from an adult in good health.

This clone was recorded once. V usage is TRBV2 and J usage is TRBJ1-2; a possible D gene is TRBD1 (5 bases). Germline lookup yields CDR1 SNHLY and CDR2 FYNNEI. V dropped 6 bases and J dropped 4 bases, with 21 bases sitting between them. The CDR3 has 16 amino acids. The CDR3 coding sequence is TGTGCCAGCAGATGGCCATCGGGGGGTGTCGGCTATGGCTACACCTTC. Translated: CASRWPSGGVGYGYTF.

V is TRBV11-2 and J is TRBJ1-1, with 9 bases fitting TRBD1. Looked up from germline, CDR1 is SGHAT and CDR2 is FQNNGV. Unmatched junction bases numbered 5, after V lost 7 bases and J lost 2 bases. There are 14 residues in the CDR3. The CDR3 reads CASTLQGANTEAFF. In nucleotides, the CDR3 is TGTGCCAGCACCCTACAGGGGGCAAACACTGAAGCTTTCTTT. The complete variable domain, with remaining parts taken from reference TRBV11-2 and TRBJ1-1, reads EAGVAQSPRYKIIEKRQSVAFWCNPISGHATLYWYQQILGQGPKLLIQFQNNGVVDDSQLPKDRFSAERLKGVDSTLKIQPAKLEDSAVYLCASTLQGANTEAFFGQGTRLTVV.

This chain uses TRBV11-2 with TRBJ2-1; D perhaps matches TRBD1 (5 bases). This CDR3 has 17 residues. With 7 bases removed from V and 0 bases from J, the gap between germline ends came to 19 bases. Germline CDR1 is SGHAT and CDR2 is FQNNGV. The CDR3 nucleotides are TGTGCCAGCACCCCCAAGGGGTGGATTAGCTCCTACAATGAGCAGTTCTTC. This codes for CASTPKGWISSYNEQFF.

The J gene is TRBJ1-5, the V gene TRBV3-1 (or the pseudogene TRBV3-2); 10 nucleotides agree with TRBD1. The ends lost 2 bases at V and 6 bases at J; junction bases unmatched: 13. Germline CDR1 LGHDT, CDR2 YNNKEL (reference sequence). This CDR3 spans 18 amino acids. The CDR3 sequence: CASSQPTGGVTWFQPQHF. DNA for the CDR3: TGTGCCAGCAGCCAACCGACAGGGGGCGTCACCTGGTTTCAGCCCCAGCATTTT.

This clone was found once. The chain couples TRBV2 to TRBJ2-3; maybe TRBD2 (5 bases). CDR1 and CDR2 from the germline V gene are SNHLY and FYNNEI. Trimming shortened V by 3 bases and J by 4 bases, and 8 bases separated the two germline ends. The CDR3 runs to 13 residues. CDR3 bases: TGTGCCAGCAGTGATTACGGGGCAGATACGCAGTATTTT. The encoded protein is CASSDYGADTQYF. Full variable domain (outside the CDR3, taken from reference TRBV2 and TRBJ2-3): EPEVTQTPSHQVTQMGQEVILRCVPISNHLYFYWYRQILGQKVEFLVSFYNNEISEKSEIFDDQFSVERPDGSNFTLKIRSTKLEDSAMYFCASSDYGADTQYFGPGTRLTVL.

The chain has TRBV19 and TRBJ1-2; 9 bases are a match to TRBD1. The CDR3 is 15 residues long. The V and J ends lost 1 base and 3 bases, in that order; junction bases with no gene match: 3. Germline V gene data show CDR1 as LNHDA and CDR2 as SQIVND (reference sequence). Here the CDR3 reads CASSIATGGDYGYTF. The CDR3 DNA is TGTGCCAGTAGTATAGCGACAGGGGGTGACTATGGCTACACCTTC. Full variable domain (remainder filled in from reference TRBV19 and TRBJ1-2): DGGITQSPKYLFRKEGQNVTLSCEQNLNHDAMYWYRQDPGQGLRLIYYSQIVNDFQKGDIAEGYSVSREKKESFPLTVTSAQKNPTAFYLCASSIATGGDYGYTFGSGTRLTVV.

The chain uses TRBV7-2 and TRBJ2-7; TRBD2 agrees at 8 bases. After removal of 3 bases from V and 2 bases from J, the junction contained 3 bases not matched to a gene. In germline, CDR1 is SGHTA, CDR2 FQGNSA. This CDR3 spans 14 amino acids. The DNA for the CDR3 is TGTGCCAGCAGCTTTGGCGGGAGGCCCTACGAGCAGTACTTC. Protein: CASSFGGRPYEQYF.

The V call is TRBV19, the J call TRBJ2-4, with D uncertain. Germline V gives CDR1 LNHDA, CDR2 SQIVND (reference sequence). V lost 6 bases to trimming and J lost 7 bases, with 19 bases between them. This CDR3 contains 15 residues. The CDR3 DNA sequence: TGTGCCAGTAGCCTGTCAACGCTAGAAGGGAACATTCAGTACTTC. It codes for CASSLSTLEGNIQYF.

The rearrangement uses TRBV7-9 and TRBJ1-1, with TRBD1 as a possible D gene (5 bases). V was pared by 5 bases and J by 5 bases, with 21 bases between. The CDR3 has 16 residues. Germline CDR1 and CDR2: SEHNR and FQNEAQ (reference sequence). The CDR3 DNA sequence: TGTGCCAGCAGCCCAATGCGGGGGGTACGTGGTACTGAAGCTTTCTTT. It is translated as CASSPMRGVRGTEAFF.

This clone was seen a single time. This rearrangement joins TRBV29-1 to TRBJ1-1; maybe TRBD1 (5 bases). V gave up 4 bases and J gave up 7 bases, with 19 bases separating them. This CDR3 has 14 residues. Germline CDR1 SQVTM, CDR2 ANQGSEA. CDR3 in amino acids: CSVARQSSTIEAFF. CDR3 in DNA: TGCAGCGTTGCCCGACAGAGTAGTACCATTGAAGCTTTCTTT.

The chain couples TRBV28 to TRBJ2-2; D remains unclear. Trimming stripped 3 bases from V and 2 bases from J, with 7 bases between. Germline V gene sequence: CDR1 MDHEN, CDR2 SYDVKM. CDR3 length: 14 amino acids. The CDR3 sequence is CASSFQDNTGELFF. CDR3 nucleotides: TGTGCCAGCAGTTTTCAGGATAACACCGGGGAGCTGTTTTTT.

The rearrangement links TRBV19 to TRBJ1-5; maybe TRBD1 (6 bases). V was cut by 7 bases and J by 6 bases, with 19 bases left in between. Germline V gene sequence: CDR1 LNHDA, CDR2 SQIVND (reference sequence). The length of the CDR3 is 15 residues. CDR3 protein: CASTSKEAGVQPQHF. CDR3 sequence (DNA): TGTGCCAGTACCTCTAAGGAGGCAGGGGTTCAGCCCCAGCATTTT.